The clone carrying this T cell receptor beta chain was observed a handful of times. Its matching antigen is unknown. TCRdb analysed the 5' RACE reads with MiXCR anew, one entry per CDR3 protein. The table records 92,000 or so distinct CDR3 sequences, approximately 13% of them present only once. The data were taken from a study of T-cell memory formation after mild COVID-19. General observations from the study: Of the contracting clones, CD4+ ones lay mainly in CM and EM, and CD8+ ones in EMRA.

The material sequenced was PBMCs or a T cell subset sorted from them (not recorded which). This TCR was sampled from an adult woman who had mild COVID-19 (a few samples of this study predate the infection). Cell type and time point are not known.

The CDR3 here is CASSQGTGGVNEQYF. The CDR3 DNA reads TGTGCCAGCAGCCAAGGGACAGGAGGTGTCAACGAGCAGTACTTC. The chain carries TRBV4-2 and TRBJ2-7; 7 bases map to TRBD1. The germline V gene encodes CDR1 LGHNA and CDR2 YNFKEQ. After removal of 1 base from V and 5 bases from J, the junction contained 8 bases not matched to a gene. The CDR3 is 15 residues long.